This entry features one T cell receptor (beta chain) sequence. The data were obtained in a study of T-cell reconstitution after alpha-beta-depleted transplantation in children. The TCRbeta library was prepared with unique molecular identifiers. Using its own MiXCR run on the PCR reads, TCRdb lists one record per CDR3 protein. The repertoire holds approximately 640,000 distinct CDR3 sequences, approximately 16% seen once, with approximately 1% in the top ten. Trimming shortened V by 0 bases and J by 4 bases, and 15 bases separated the two germline ends. The CDR3 totals 16 residues. Germline CDR1 reads SGHRS; CDR2 reads YFSETQ.

This sequence originates from a human donor who donated a stem cell graft to a child with acute myeloid leukemia. V is TRBV5-1 and J is TRBJ2-3; D is perhaps TRBD2 (6 bases). The sequencing used PBMCs from the stem cell graft donor, collected from the stem cell graft. Written as DNA, the CDR3 is TGCGCCAGCAGCTTGGGGGACTGGTCGGGGGCAGATACGCAGTATTTT. This translates into CASSLGDWSGADTQYF.